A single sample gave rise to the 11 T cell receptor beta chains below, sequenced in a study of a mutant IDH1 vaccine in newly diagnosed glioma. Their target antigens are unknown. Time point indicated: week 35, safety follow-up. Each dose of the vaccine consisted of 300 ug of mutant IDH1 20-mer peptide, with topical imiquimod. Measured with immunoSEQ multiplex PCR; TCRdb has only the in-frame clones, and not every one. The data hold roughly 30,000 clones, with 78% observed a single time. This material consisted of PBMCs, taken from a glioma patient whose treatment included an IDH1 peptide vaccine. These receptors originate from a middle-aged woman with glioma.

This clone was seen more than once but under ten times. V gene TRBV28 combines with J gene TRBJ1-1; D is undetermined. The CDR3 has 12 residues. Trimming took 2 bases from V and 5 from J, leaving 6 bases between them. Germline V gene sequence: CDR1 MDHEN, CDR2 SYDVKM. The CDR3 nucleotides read TGTGCCAGCAGTTTAGTCCGGACTGAAGCTTTCTTT. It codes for CASSLVRTEAFF.

The CDR3 DNA follows: TGCGCCAGCAGCTTAAACAGGGCCACAGAAGCTTTCTTT. This gives the protein CASSLNRATEAFF. The chain recombines TRBV5-1 with TRBJ1-1; possible D gene TRBD1, 6 bases. Germline V gene lookup returns CDR1 SGHRS and CDR2 YFSETQ. This CDR3 comprises 13 residues. V was pared by 2 bases and J by 8 bases, with 13 bases between.

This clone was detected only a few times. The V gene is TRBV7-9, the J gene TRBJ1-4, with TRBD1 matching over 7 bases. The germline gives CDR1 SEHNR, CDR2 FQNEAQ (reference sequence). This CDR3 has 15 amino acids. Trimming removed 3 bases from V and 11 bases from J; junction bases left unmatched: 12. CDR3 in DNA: TGTGCCAGCAGCTTCTGGACAGGATCGGGTCAGAAACTGTTTTTT. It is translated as CASSFWTGSGQKLFF.

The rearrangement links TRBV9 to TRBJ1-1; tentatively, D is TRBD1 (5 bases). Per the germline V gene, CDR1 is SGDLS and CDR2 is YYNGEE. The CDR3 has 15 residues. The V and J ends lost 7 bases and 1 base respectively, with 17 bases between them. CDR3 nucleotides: TGTGCCAGCGGCGCACCGACACAGGAGAACACTGAAGCTTTCTTT. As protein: CASGAPTQENTEAFF. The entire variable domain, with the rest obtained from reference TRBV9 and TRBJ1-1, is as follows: DSGVTQTPKHLITATGQRVTLRCSPRSGDLSVYWYQQSLDQGLQFLIQYYNGEERAKGNILERFSAQQFPDLHSELNLSSLELGDSALYFCASGAPTQENTEAFFGQGTRLTVV.

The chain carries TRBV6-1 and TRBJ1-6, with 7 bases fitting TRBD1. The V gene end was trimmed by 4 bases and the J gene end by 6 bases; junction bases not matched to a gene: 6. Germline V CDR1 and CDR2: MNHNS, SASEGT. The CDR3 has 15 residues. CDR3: CASSGPTGFNSPLHF. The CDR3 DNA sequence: TGTGCCAGCAGTGGGCCGACAGGGTTTAATTCACCCCTCCACTTT.

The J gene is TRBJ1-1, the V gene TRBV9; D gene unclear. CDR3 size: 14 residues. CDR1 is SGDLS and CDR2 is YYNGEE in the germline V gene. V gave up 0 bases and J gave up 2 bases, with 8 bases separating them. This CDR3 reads CASSVGADNTEAFF. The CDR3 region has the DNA TGTGCCAGCAGCGTAGGGGCGGATAACACTGAAGCTTTCTTT.

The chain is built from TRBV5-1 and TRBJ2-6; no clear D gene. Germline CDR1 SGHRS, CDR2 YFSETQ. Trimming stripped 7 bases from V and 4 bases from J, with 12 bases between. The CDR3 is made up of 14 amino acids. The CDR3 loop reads CASALSLGANVLTF. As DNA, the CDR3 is TGCGCCAGCGCCCTGTCTCTGGGGGCCAACGTCCTGACTTTC. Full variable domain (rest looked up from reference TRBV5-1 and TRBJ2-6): KAGVTQTPRYLIKTRGQQVTLSCSPISGHRSVSWYQQTPGQGLQFLFEYFSETQRNKGNFPGRFSGRQFSNSRSEMNVSTLELGDSALYLCASALSLGANVLTFGAGSRLTVL.

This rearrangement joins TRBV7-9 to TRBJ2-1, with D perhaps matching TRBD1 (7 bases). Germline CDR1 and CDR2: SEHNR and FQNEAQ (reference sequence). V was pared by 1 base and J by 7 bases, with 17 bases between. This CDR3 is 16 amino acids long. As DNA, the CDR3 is TGTGCCAGCAGCTTAGTGGGAGGACCACAGGGGAATGAGCAGTTCTTC. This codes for CASSLVGGPQGNEQFF.

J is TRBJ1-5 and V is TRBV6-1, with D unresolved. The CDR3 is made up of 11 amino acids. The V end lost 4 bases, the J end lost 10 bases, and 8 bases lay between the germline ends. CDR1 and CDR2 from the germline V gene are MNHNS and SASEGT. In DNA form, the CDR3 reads TGTGCCAGCAGTGTTGACAAACCCCAGCATTTT. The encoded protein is CASSVDKPQHF.

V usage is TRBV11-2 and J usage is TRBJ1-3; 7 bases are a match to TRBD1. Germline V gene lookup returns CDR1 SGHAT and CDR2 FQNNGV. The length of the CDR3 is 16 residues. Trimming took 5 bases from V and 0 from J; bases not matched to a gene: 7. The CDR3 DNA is TGTGCCAGCAGCACCTATAGGGGGCGCTCTGGAAACACCATATATTTT. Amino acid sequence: CASSTYRGRSGNTIYF.

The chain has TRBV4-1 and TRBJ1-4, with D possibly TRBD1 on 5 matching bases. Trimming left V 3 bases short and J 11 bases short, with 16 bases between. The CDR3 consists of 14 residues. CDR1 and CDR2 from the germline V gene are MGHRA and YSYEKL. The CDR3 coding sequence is TGCGCCAGCAGCCAGTATCTCAGGGTTGGCAAACTGTTTTTT. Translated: CASSQYLRVGKLFF.